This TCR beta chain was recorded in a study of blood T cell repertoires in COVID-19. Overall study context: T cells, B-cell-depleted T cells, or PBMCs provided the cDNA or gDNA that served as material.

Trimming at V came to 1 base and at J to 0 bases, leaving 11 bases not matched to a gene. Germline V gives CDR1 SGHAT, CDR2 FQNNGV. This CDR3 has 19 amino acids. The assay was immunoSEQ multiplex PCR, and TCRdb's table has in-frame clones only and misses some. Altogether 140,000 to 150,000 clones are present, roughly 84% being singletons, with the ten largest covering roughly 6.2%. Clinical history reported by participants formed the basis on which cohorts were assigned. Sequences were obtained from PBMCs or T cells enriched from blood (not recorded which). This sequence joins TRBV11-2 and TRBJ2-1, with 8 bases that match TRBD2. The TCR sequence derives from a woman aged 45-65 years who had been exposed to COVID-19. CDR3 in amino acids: CASSLGMAGGLFSYNEQFF. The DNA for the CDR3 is TGTGCCAGCAGCTTAGGGATGGCGGGGGGCCTTTTCTCCTACAATGAGCAGTTCTTC.